This entry lists 12 T cell receptor beta chains sequenced from one sample in a study of vaccination and CD4 T cells after COVID-19. Treatment: roughly ten-day PBMC culture with coronavirus spike peptide pools or control peptides (ViraFEST assay). Once obtained from cultured CD4+ T cells, the DNA was sequenced using the Oncomine TCR Beta short-read assay. TCRdb independently ran MiXCR on the PCR reads; one entry per CDR3 protein. The table includes under 15,000 distinct CDR3 sequences, about two thirds detected once. These receptors lack a known antigen. Sequencing used CD4+ T cells from blood, cultured in vitro. The receptor source for this set is a human donor who had recovered from COVID-19.

In this sample, this clonotype is large. V usage is TRBV28 and J usage is TRBJ2-7; D is perhaps TRBD1 (5 bases). This CDR3 has 15 residues. Germline CDR1 reads MDHEN; CDR2 reads SYDVKM. Trimming took 3 bases from V and 4 from J, leaving 16 bases between them. The CDR3 loop is CASSLEPGLRYEQYF. As DNA, the CDR3 is TGTGCCAGCAGTTTGGAGCCAGGGCTTAGGTACGAGCAGTACTTC.

This clonotype has a handful of counts. The chain links TRBV27 to TRBJ1-1; perhaps TRBD1 as D (6 bases). Germline assignment: CDR1 MNHEY and CDR2 SMNVEV (reference sequence). This CDR3 region has 13 residues. V lost 4 bases, J lost 5 bases, and 11 bases lay in between. The CDR3 protein is CASSWGPGTEAFF. The CDR3 region has the DNA TGTGCCAGCAGTTGGGGGCCGGGGACTGAAGCTTTCTTT.

The gene calls are TRBV20-1 and TRBJ1-5; no firm D call. The CDR3 sequence is 16 residues long. The germline gives CDR1 DFQATT, CDR2 SNEGSKA (reference sequence). Trimming took 3 bases from V and 4 from J, leaving 19 bases between them. The CDR3 here is CSARAVSRDRNQPQHF. Written as DNA, the CDR3 is TGCAGTGCTAGGGCCGTGAGTAGGGATAGGAATCAGCCCCAGCATTTT.

V and J are TRBV20-1 and TRBJ2-5; no clear D. This CDR3 contains 14 residues. Germline loops: CDR1 DFQATT, CDR2 SNEGSKA (reference sequence). V was shortened by 5 bases and J by 4 bases, with 17 bases between the two germline ends. In nucleotides, the CDR3 is TGCAGTGCTGGCCTGTTGAGGATAGGAGAGACCCAGTACTTC. Protein product: CSAGLLRIGETQYF.

In this sample, this clonotype turned up a few times. The chain carries TRBV11-3 and TRBJ2-1; D not resolved. Deletions cut 2 bases from V and 9 bases from J, with 14 bases between. The germline V gene encodes CDR1 SGHNT and CDR2 YENEEA. This CDR3 spans 14 amino acids. The CDR3 DNA reads TGTGCCAGCAGCTTACTCCGACTCGGCGTTGAGCAGTTCTTC. Translation: CASSLLRLGVEQFF.

The sample holds a few counts of this clonotype. The chain carries TRBV7-2 and TRBJ1-2; D uncertain. CDR1 is SGHTA and CDR2 is FQGNSA in the germline V gene. The CDR3 is made up of 14 amino acids. V lost 1 base and J lost 4, with 10 bases in between. The CDR3 region is CASSLDFSGYGYTF. CDR3 in DNA: TGTGCCAGCAGCTTAGATTTCAGCGGCTATGGCTACACCTTC.

This chain uses TRBV11-1 with TRBJ1-1, with D perhaps TRBD1 (6 bases). V lost 6 bases to trimming and J lost 6 bases, with 14 bases between them. Germline V CDR1 and CDR2: SGHAT, FQDESV (reference sequence). The CDR3 consists of 13 residues. For the CDR3, the DNA is TGTGCCAGCAGTGCACAGGGAAAGTCTGAAGCTTTCTTT. Residues: CASSAQGKSEAFF.

This clonotype was detected once. The chain joins TRBV30 to TRBJ2-1; a possible D gene is TRBD2 (6 bases). Germline values: CDR1 GTSNPN, CDR2 SVGIG (reference sequence). The CDR3 has 13 amino acids. Trimming took off 3 bases at V and 9 bases at J, with 15 bases between the two ends. The CDR3 sequence: CAWRSGGPVEQFF. As DNA, the CDR3 is TGTGCCTGGAGAAGCGGAGGGCCAGTTGAGCAGTTCTTC.

The genes are TRBV6-1 and TRBJ2-2, with TRBD2 matching over 8 bases. The CDR3 totals 14 residues. CDR1 MNHNS and CDR2 SASEGT come from the germline V gene. V dropped 5 bases and J dropped 5; count of bases not matched to a gene: 4. CDR3 region: CASSLTGGTGELFF. The CDR3 DNA reads TGTGCCAGCAGTCTGACGGGAGGGACCGGGGAGCTGTTTTTT.

J is TRBJ1-1 and V is TRBV6-1; tentatively, D is TRBD1 (6 bases). This CDR3 is built from 14 residues. With 5 bases removed from V and 1 base from J, the gap between germline ends came to 11 bases. Per germline, CDR1 MNHNS and CDR2 SASEGT. The CDR3 sequence is CASSTGSTNTEAFF. In nucleotides, the CDR3 is TGTGCCAGCAGTACAGGGTCCACGAACACTGAAGCTTTCTTT.

In this sample, this clonotype turned up a few times. The chain recombines TRBV6-1 with TRBJ1-1; TRBD1 matches 7 bases. The CDR3 length is 13 residues. With 3 bases clipped from V and 4 bases from J, the junction kept 2 bases outside the gene matches. Germline V gene sequence: CDR1 MNHNS, CDR2 SASEGT. Written as DNA, the CDR3 is TGTGCCAGCAGTGATGACAGGGCCACTGAAGCTTTCTTT. It specifies CASSDDRATEAFF.

This chain links TRBV29-1 with TRBJ2-1; D is ambiguous. CDR3 length: 15 amino acids. V was clipped by 4 bases and J by 0 bases, with 13 bases between them. Per germline, CDR1 SQVTM and CDR2 ANQGSEA. The CDR3 loop reads CSVGARLSSYNEQFF. CDR3 DNA sequence: TGCAGCGTTGGGGCGCGGCTCAGCTCCTACAATGAGCAGTTCTTC.